This T cell receptor beta chain is from a study of blood T cell repertoires in COVID-19. Background on the study: Samples representing acute and convalescent COVID-19 were sourced from the United States, Italy and Spain.

The V segment lost 5 bases and the J segment 3 bases; nucleotides outside the gene matches: 7. The CDR3 spans 15 residues. Looked up from germline, CDR1 is LGHDT and CDR2 is YNNKEL (reference sequence). Study members were between about 18 and 100 years old and lived in approximately 25 US regions. What the recovered Cohort 3 donors had was two negative PCRs, clearance, or symptom resolution. In the source study's methods: Estimates of nucleated cell counts were drawn from the amplification of reference gene primers. Data came from immunoSEQ multiplex PCR; TCRdb stores just in-frame clones and leaves some out. V and J calls and clone size follow that table, whereas D and trimming were derived from the DNA. The profile shows about 380,000 clones, 85% to 90% of them singletons.

The chain is built from TRBV3-1 (or the pseudogene TRBV3-2) and TRBJ2-3; 8 bases agree with TRBD2. The sequenced material came from PBMCs or T cells enriched from blood (not recorded which). The TCR comes from a woman younger than 35 who had recovered from COVID-19. The CDR3 DNA reads as TGTGCCAGCAGCTCGGGGGGGCCGGGGACAGATACGCAGTATTTT. Protein product: CASSSGGPGTDTQYF.